This T cell receptor (beta chain) was sequenced in a study of control samples from healthy donors and cancer patients. Only in-frame clones appear in the TCRdb table, and some are missing; sequencing was by immunoSEQ multiplex PCR. The data contain approximately 210,000 clones, 91% of them singletons. This CDR3 contains 14 residues. Germline values: CDR1 MNHNY, CDR2 SVGAGI (reference sequence). V dropped 8 bases and J dropped 1 base, with 14 bases sitting between them. The chain links TRBV6-6 to TRBJ1-1; D is uncertain. This receptor was identified in a man between 25 and 39 years old in good health. Sequencing used blood. This CDR3 reads CASLPTQTNTEAFF. The CDR3 region has the DNA TGTGCCAGCCTCCCAACTCAGACGAACACTGAAGCTTTCTTT.